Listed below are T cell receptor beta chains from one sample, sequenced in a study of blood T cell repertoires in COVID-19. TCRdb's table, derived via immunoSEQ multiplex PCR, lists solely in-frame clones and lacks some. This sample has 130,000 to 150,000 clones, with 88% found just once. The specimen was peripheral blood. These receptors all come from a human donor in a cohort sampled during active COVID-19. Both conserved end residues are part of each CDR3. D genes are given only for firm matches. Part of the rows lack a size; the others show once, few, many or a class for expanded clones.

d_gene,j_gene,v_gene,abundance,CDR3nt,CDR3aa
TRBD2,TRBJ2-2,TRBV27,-,TGTGCCAGCACGGGGGAGCGGGGGGGCACCGGGGAGCTGTTTTTT,CASTGERGGTGELFF
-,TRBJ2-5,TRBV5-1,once,TGCGCCAGCAGACTATCCAGAGAGACCCAGTACTTC,CASRLSRETQYF
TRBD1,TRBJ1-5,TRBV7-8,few,TGTGCCAGCAGCAGACAGGGGGTTGCGGGTCAGCCCCAGCATTTT,CASSRQGVAGQPQHF
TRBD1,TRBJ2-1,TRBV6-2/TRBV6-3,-,TGTGCCAGCAGTGAGGACAGGGTTTATCTGTTCTTC,CASSEDRVYLFF
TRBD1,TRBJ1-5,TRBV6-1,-,TGTGCCAGCAGTGCCAAGGGACAGGGCTGGAATCAGCCCCAGCATTTT,CASSAKGQGWNQPQHF
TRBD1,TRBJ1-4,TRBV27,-,TGTGCCAGCAGTTTGGGTGGGACAGGCGAAAAACTGTTTTTT,CASSLGGTGEKLFF
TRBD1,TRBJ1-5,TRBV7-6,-,TGTGCCAGCAGCTCGCAACAGGGGAATCAGCCCCAGCATTTT,CASSSQQGNQPQHF
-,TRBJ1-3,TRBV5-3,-,TGTGCCAGAAGCTTGGTAGGGGCTGGAAACACCATATATTTT,CARSLVGAGNTIYF
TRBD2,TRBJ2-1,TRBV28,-,TGTGCCAGCAGTTTGGGCGGGAGGGTCGGTGAGCAGTTCTTC,CASSLGGRVGEQFF
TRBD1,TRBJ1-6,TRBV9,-,TGTGCCAGCAGTGCCGACGACAGGGGTCACTCACCCCTCCACTTT,CASSADDRGHSPLHF
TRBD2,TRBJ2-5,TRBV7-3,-,TGTGCCAGCAGCTCAGCGGGGGACGGGGAGACCCAGTACTTC,CASSSAGDGETQYF
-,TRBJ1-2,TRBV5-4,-,TGTGCCAGCAGCCAAACGGGAGGTGGCTACACCTTC,CASSQTGGGYTF
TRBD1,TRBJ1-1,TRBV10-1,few,TGCGCCAGCAGACAGGGGATGAACACTGAAGCTTTCTTT,CASRQGMNTEAFF
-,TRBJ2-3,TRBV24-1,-,TGTGCCACCAGTGATTTGCGAGGAGAGGGCCGTGGCACAGATACGCAGTATTTT,CATSDLRGEGRGTDTQYF
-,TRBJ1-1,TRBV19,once,TGTGCCAGTAGCGAACACAGGGTTCGTACTGAAGCTTTCTTT,CASSEHRVRTEAFF
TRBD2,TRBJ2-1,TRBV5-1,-,TGCGCCAGCAGCTCGGGGGGGGCGCTCAATGAGCAGTTCTTC,CASSSGGALNEQFF
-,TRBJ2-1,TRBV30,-,TGTGCCTGGAGCCCCCCGGGTTCCGATGAGCAGTTCTTC,CAWSPPGSDEQFF
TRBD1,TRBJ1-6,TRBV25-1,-,TGTGCCAGCAGCCGCGGGACAGGGGGAAAATCACCCCTCCACTTT,CASSRGTGGKSPLHF
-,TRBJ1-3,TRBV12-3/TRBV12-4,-,TGTGCCAGCAGTTTATTAACCATATATTTT,CASSLLTIYF